The clone carrying this TCR beta chain showed up many times. What it binds is unknown. This entry comes from a study of T cells after yellow fever vaccination. Study-wide findings and caveats: Contamination by abundant bulk-population clonotypes could be present in FACS-sorted repertoires.

One entry per CDR3 protein results from TCRdb running MiXCR on the 5' RACE reads. The table includes approximately 300,000 distinct CDR3 sequences, 7.5% to 9% detected once. Germline V gene sequence: CDR1 SGHRS, CDR2 YFSETQ. CDR3 length: 14 amino acids. Between the trimmed V and J ends, which lost 3 bases and 4 bases, there was a span of 13 bases. The sequencing here drew on PBMCs, taken on the day of the first yellow fever vaccination. The sequence came from a man aged 18-30 years who received the YFV17D yellow fever vaccine. The chain joins TRBV5-1 to TRBJ1-2, with D perhaps matching TRBD1 (5 bases). The CDR3 DNA follows: TGCGCCAGCAGCTCGGAGGGGTCCCTCTATGGCTACACCTTC. It encodes CASSSEGSLYGYTF.